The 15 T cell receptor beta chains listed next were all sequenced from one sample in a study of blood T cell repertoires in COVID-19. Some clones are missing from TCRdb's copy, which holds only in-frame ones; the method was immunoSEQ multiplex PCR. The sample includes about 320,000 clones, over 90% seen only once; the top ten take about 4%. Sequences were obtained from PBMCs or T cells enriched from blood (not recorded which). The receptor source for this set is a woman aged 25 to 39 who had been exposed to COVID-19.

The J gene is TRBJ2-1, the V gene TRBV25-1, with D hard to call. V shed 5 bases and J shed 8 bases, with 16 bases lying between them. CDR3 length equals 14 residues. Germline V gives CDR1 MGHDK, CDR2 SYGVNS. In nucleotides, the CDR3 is TGTGCCAGCAGTCCTTACGATGCGCGTCATGAGCAGTTCTTC. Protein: CASSPYDARHEQFF.

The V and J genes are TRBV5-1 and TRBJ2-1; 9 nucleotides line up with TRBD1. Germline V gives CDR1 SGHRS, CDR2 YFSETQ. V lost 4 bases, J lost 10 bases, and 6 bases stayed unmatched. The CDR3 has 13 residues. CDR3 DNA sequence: TGCGCCAGCAGCCGTAACAGGGGGCTAGAGCAGTTCTTC. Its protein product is CASSRNRGLEQFF.

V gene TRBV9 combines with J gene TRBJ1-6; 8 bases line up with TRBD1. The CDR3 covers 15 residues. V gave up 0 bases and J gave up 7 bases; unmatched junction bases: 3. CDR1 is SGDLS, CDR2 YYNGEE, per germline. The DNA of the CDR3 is TGTGCCAGCAGCGTAGAGACAGGGGTCAATTCACCCCTCCACTTT. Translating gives CASSVETGVNSPLHF. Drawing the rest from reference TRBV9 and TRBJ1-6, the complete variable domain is DSGVTQTPKHLITATGQRVTLRCSPRSGDLSVYWYQQSLDQGLQFLIQYYNGEERAKGNILERFSAQQFPDLHSELNLSSLELGDSALYFCASSVETGVNSPLHFGNGTRLTVT.

The CDR3 sequence is CASRSNRGVTEAFF. CDR3 coding DNA: TGTGCCAGCAGATCAAACAGGGGGGTCACTGAAGCTTTCTTT. The chain couples TRBV6-5 to TRBJ1-1, with 8 bases aligning to TRBD1. After removal of 6 bases from V and 4 bases from J, the junction contained 7 bases not matched to a gene. The CDR3 is 14 amino acids. Germline CDR1 is MNHEY and CDR2 is SVGAGI.

CDR3 nucleotide sequence: TGCGCCAGCAGCCAAGGTCGGGGAAGCACAGATACGCAGTATTTT. Protein product: CASSQGRGSTDTQYF. The rearrangement links TRBV4-1 to TRBJ2-3; tentative D call: TRBD2 (5 bases). The germline gives CDR1 MGHRA, CDR2 YSYEKL. This CDR3 is built from 15 residues. Trimming cost V 1 base and J 0 bases, with 8 bases left between them.

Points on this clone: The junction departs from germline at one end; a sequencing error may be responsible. The CDR3 DNA reads as TGTGCCAGCAGCTACAGGGGGCCAACCTCCTTC. Translation: CASSYRGPTSF. The chain has TRBV12-3 or TRBV12-4 and TRBJ1-2, with TRBD1 matching 9 bases. The CDR3 is made up of 11 amino acids.

The DNA of the CDR3 is TGTGCCAGCAGCTTAGCAGGAAGATACGAGCAGTACTTC. This gives the protein CASSLAGRYEQYF. This sequence joins TRBV13 and TRBJ2-7, with D unresolved. Germline CDR1 PRHDT, CDR2 FYEKMQ (reference sequence). The CDR3 contains 13 residues. Trimming removed 1 base at V and 4 bases at J, with 8 bases between. Based on the CDR3 plus reference TRBV13 and TRBJ2-7, the full variable domain is AAGVIQSPRHLIKEKRETATLKCYPIPRHDTVYWYQQGPGQDPQFLISFYEKMQSDKGSIPDRFSAQQFSDYHSELNMSSLELGDSALYFCASSLAGRYEQYFGPGTRLTVT.

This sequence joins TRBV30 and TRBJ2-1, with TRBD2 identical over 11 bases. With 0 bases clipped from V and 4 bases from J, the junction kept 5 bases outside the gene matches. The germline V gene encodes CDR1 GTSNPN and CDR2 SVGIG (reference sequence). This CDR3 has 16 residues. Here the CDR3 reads CAWSVRVAGGYNEQFF. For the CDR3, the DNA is TGTGCCTGGAGTGTACGAGTAGCGGGGGGGTACAATGAGCAGTTCTTC.

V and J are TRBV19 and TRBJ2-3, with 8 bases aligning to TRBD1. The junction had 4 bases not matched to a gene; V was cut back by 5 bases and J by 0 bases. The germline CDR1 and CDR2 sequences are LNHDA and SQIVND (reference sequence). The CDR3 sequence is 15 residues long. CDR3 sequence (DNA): TGTGCCAGTAGTTTGGACAGGGCTAGCACAGATACGCAGTATTTT. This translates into CASSLDRASTDTQYF.

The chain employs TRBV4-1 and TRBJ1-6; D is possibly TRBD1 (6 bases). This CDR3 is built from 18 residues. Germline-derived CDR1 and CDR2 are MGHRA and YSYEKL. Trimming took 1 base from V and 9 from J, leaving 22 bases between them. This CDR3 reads CASSQGNPPGHTTSPLHF. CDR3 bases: TGCGCCAGCAGCCAAGGTAACCCACCGGGACACACTACTTCACCCCTCCACTTT.

The CDR3 bases are TGTGCCAGCAGTTCCGTAACAGGGTCCCTCTATGGCTACACCTTC. Encoded protein: CASSSVTGSLYGYTF. The chain is built from TRBV6-2 or TRBV6-3 and TRBJ1-2; tentative D call: TRBD1 (6 bases). Germline CDR1 MNHEY, CDR2 SVGEGT. CDR3 length: 15 residues. The germline V and J ends were trimmed by 4 bases and 4 bases, with 16 bases remaining between them.

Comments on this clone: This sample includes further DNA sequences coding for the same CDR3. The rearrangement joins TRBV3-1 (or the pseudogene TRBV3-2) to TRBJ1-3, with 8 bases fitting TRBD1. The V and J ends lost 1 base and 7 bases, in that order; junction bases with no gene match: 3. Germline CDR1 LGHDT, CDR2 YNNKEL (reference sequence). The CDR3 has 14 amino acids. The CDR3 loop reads CASSQGQGRNTIYF. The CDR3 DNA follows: TGTGCCAGCAGCCAAGGACAGGGGAGGAACACCATATATTTT.

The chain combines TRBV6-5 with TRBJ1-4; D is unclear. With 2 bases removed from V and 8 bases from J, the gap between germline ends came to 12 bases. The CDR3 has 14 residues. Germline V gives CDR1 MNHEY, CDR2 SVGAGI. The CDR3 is CASSYEGEGEKLFF. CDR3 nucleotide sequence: TGTGCCAGCAGTTACGAGGGAGAGGGAGAAAAACTGTTTTTT.

CDR3 amino acids: CASSRSGTDTGELFF. The CDR3 nucleotides are TGTGCCAGCAGCCGCTCCGGTACCGACACCGGGGAGCTGTTTTTT. This rearrangement joins TRBV11-3 to TRBJ2-2; no reliable D call. V was clipped by 5 bases and J by 3 bases, with 13 bases between them. This CDR3 region has 15 residues. CDR1 SGHNT and CDR2 YENEEA come from the germline V gene.

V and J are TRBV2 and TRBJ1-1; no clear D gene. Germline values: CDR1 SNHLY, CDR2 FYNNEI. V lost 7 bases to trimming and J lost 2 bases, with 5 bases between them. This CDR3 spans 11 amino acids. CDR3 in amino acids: CASIQNTEAFF. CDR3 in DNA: TGTGCCAGCATTCAAAACACTGAAGCTTTCTTT.